This is a list of T cell receptor beta chains from one sample in a study of CD8+ T cells in alopecia areata. Measured with immunoSEQ multiplex PCR; TCRdb has only the in-frame clones, and not every one. The sample records about 97,000 clones, 41% being singletons. Sequenced sample: CD4+ T cells sorted from blood. All receptors derive from a human donor with alopecia areata. Both conserved end residues are part of each CDR3. The order of the fields is D gene, clone size, J gene, V gene, CDR3 protein, CDR3 DNA. The D gene is left open where the match is weak. The listing skips clone size in some rows; elsewhere it reads once, few, many or a size class.

>.|few|TRBJ2-6|TRBV9
CASSAFMSGANVLTF
TGTGCCAGCAGCGCATTTATGTCTGGGGCCAACGTCCTGACTTTC
>.|few|TRBJ2-4|TRBV30
CAWRSKAKNIQYF
TGTGCCTGGAGGTCAAAAGCCAAAAACATTCAGTACTTC
>.|.|TRBJ1-1|TRBV30
CAWSFGGGTEAFF
TGTGCCTGGAGTTTCGGAGGGGGCACTGAAGCTTTCTTT
>TRBD1|.|TRBJ1-5|TRBV29-1
CSVGQGVQPQHF
TGCAGCGTTGGACAGGGGGTTCAGCCCCAGCATTTT
>TRBD1|.|TRBJ1-6|TRBV29-1
CSVAERDSVNSPLHF
TGCAGCGTGGCCGAAAGGGACAGCGTTAATTCACCCCTCCACTTT
>.|few|TRBJ2-5|TRBV29-1
CSVALATETQYF
TGCAGCGTTGCACTAGCTACGGAGACCCAGTACTTC
>.|.|TRBJ2-1|TRBV9
CASSVESNSYNEQFF
TGTGCCAGCAGCGTAGAATCAAACTCCTACAATGAGCAGTTCTTC
>.|.|TRBJ2-5|TRBV2
CASSPRRSRQETQYF
TGTGCCAGCAGTCCCCGTCGTTCGCGCCAAGAGACCCAGTACTTC
>.|.|TRBJ1-2|TRBV6-5
CASSYRPDLNYGYTF
TGTGCCAGCAGTTACAGGCCAGACTTAAACTATGGCTACACCTTC
>TRBD2|.|TRBJ2-7|TRBV5-4
CASSLGLAGGYEQYF
TGTGCCAGCAGCTTGGGACTAGCGGGGGGGTACGAGCAGTACTTC
>TRBD1|few|TRBJ2-5|TRBV5-1
CASSWSLNRGGETQYF
TGCGCCAGCAGCTGGAGCCTCAACAGGGGTGGCGAGACCCAGTACTTC
>.|.|TRBJ2-7|TRBV5-1
CASSLYSLPSGEQYF
TGCGCCAGCAGCTTGTACAGCCTTCCATCGGGCGAGCAGTACTTC
>.|.|TRBJ1-2|TRBV4-2
CASSPSNMDGYGYTF
TGTGCCAGCAGCCCCTCAAACATGGATGGCTATGGCTACACCTTC
>.|.|TRBJ1-6|TRBV7-9
CASSPGSIRSPLHF
TGTGCCAGCAGCCCCGGATCGATTAGGTCACCCCTCCACTTT
>TRBD2|few|TRBJ2-5|TRBV27
CASRKAGGYQETQYF
TGTGCCAGCAGAAAAGCCGGGGGGTACCAAGAGACCCAGTACTTC
>TRBD1|.|TRBJ2-1|TRBV7-2
CASSFRDRGTMNEQFF
TGTGCCAGCAGCTTCCGGGACAGGGGGACGATGAATGAGCAGTTCTTC